This T cell receptor (beta chain) was sequenced during a study of blood T cell repertoires in COVID-19. About the study: Samples representing acute and convalescent COVID-19 were sourced from the United States, Italy and Spain. T cells, B-cell-depleted T cells, or PBMCs supplied cDNA or gDNA.

Method: immunoSEQ multiplex PCR; TCRdb's copy keeps in-frame clones and lacks some. This sample carries approximately 81,000 clones, around 80% of them seen once, and the ten largest clones take approximately 7.3%. The germline gives CDR1 SGHRS, CDR2 YFSETQ. The CDR3 consists of 15 residues. Trimming removed 1 base at V and 5 bases at J, with 16 bases between. The sample was peripheral blood. V gene TRBV5-1 combines with J gene TRBJ2-7; D may be TRBD2 (5 bases). This receptor was identified in a human donor in a cohort sampled during active COVID-19. In nucleotides, the CDR3 is TGCGCCAGCAGCTTGTATTCCGGTGGACTGGACGAGCAGTACTTC. Translating it yields CASSLYSGGLDEQYF.